The T cell receptor beta chain under discussion was sequenced for a study of B cell selection in AIRE deficiency. Points on this clone: Its antigen is not known.

General study findings and limits: Patient Tconv cells held 30% to 35% of Treg sequences shared by healthy donors. Only 9.3% of 3,500 to 4,500 shared Treg sequences were patient-specific; 31.6% healthy-specific. Shared Treg sequences were biased toward short CDR3s with few non-templated nucleotide insertions.

Profiled with immunoSEQ multiplex PCR; TCRdb holds only in-frame clones, not every one. The profile shows fewer than 30,000 clones, approximately 97% of them singletons. Conventional CD4 T cells were sorted as CD4+CD127+ cells. The ends were cut back, 5 bases at V and 1 base at J, with 16 bases in the middle. This CDR3 region has 16 residues. The germline V gene has CDR1 SGHTA and CDR2 FQGTGA. The receptor was derived from a human donor with AIRE deficiency. Sample: conventional CD4+ T cells sorted from PBMCs. The J gene is TRBJ2-3, the V gene TRBV7-3; D ambiguous. The CDR3 DNA follows: TGTGCCAGCAGCCAAAATAAAGGGTTCGGCACAGATACGCAGTATTTT. It codes for CASSQNKGFGTDTQYF.